This T cell receptor (beta chain) was recovered during a study of preoperative IRX-2 immunotherapy in early breast cancer. V shed 5 bases and J 4 bases; nucleotides not matched to a gene: 4. The germline CDR1 and CDR2 sequences are SGHNT and YENEEA. CDR3 length equals 14 residues. Stated treatment: preoperative locoregional IRX-2 cytokine immunotherapy. Samples came from a phase Ib trial of preoperative locoregional IRX-2 cytokine immunotherapy. Produced via immunoSEQ multiplex PCR; TCRdb's table is partial and in-frame only. The sample holds roughly 5,700 clones; around 73% are singletons and the top ten take roughly 14%.

Sequenced here: tumor tissue, sampled before IRX-2 immunotherapy. The J gene is TRBJ1-5, the V gene TRBV11-3, with 8 bases aligning to TRBD1. This TCR was sampled from a human donor with breast cancer. The CDR3 loop is CASSPGQANQPQHF. CDR3 nucleotide sequence: TGTGCCAGCAGCCCGGGACAGGCAAATCAGCCCCAGCATTTT.